Listed below are T cell receptor beta chains from one sample, sequenced in a study of blood T cell repertoires in COVID-19. Using immunoSEQ multiplex PCR, the repertoire was profiled, and TCRdb retains in-frame clones only, with some absent. This sample yields approximately 130,000 clones, of which about four fifths are seen a single time; 20% belongs to the top ten. Sequenced material: peripheral blood. These TCRs come from a man at least 80 years old with acute or convalescent COVID-19. CDR3s include the opening cysteine and the closing phenylalanine or tryptophan. Fields, in order: V gene, clone size, CDR3 protein. Size tells how often a clone was seen (once, few, many) or the class of an expanded clone, and some rows leave it out.

v_gene: TRBV5-1
abundance: .
CDR3aa: CASSPGTRFYEQYF

v_gene: TRBV5-1
abundance: many
CDR3aa: CASSLWGTANEKLFF

v_gene: TRBV5-1
abundance: .
CDR3aa: CASSLGGREGDEQYF

v_gene: TRBV2
abundance: .
CDR3aa: CASSALLLAGKGFF

v_gene: TRBV30
abundance: .
CDR3aa: CAWRGLTSTDTQYF

v_gene: TRBV30
abundance: .
CDR3aa: CAWSSAGGGLNTQYF

v_gene: TRBV28
abundance: .
CDR3aa: CASTRLSQNGYTF

v_gene: TRBV12-5
abundance: .
CDR3aa: CASGAGTGGIQYF

v_gene: TRBV29-1
abundance: few
CDR3aa: CSVEEPRLAGYSYEQYF

v_gene: TRBV6-1
abundance: few
CDR3aa: CASSDRGGTNYGYTF

v_gene: TRBV30
abundance: few
CDR3aa: CAWSVLADSYEQYF

v_gene: TRBV3-1/TRBV3-2
abundance: few
CDR3aa: CASSLQGSYEQYF

v_gene: TRBV29-1
abundance: .
CDR3aa: CSVRPNGALNSEQFF